This T cell receptor (beta chain) emerged from a study of OX40 agonist ivuxolimab in advanced cancers. Study-level information: Ivuxolimab was delivered to patients intravenously every 2 weeks at doses spanning 0.01 to 10 mg/kg. Mean age approximately 59 years, range roughly 23 to 79; roughly 80% male.

On this clone: Sequence at one end of the junction differs from germline and may be a read error.

Assay used: immunoSEQ multiplex PCR; TCRdb lists only in-frame clones, some missing. This table has under 85,000 clones, 94% appearing once. Germline loops: CDR1 SSHAT, CDR2 FNYEAQ (reference sequence). This CDR3 spans 15 amino acids. The source was CD4+ or CD8+ T cells sorted from blood, collected in a trial of the OX40 agonist ivuxolimab. V usage is TRBV7-7 and J usage is TRBJ2-5; unclear D gene. The sequence came from an adult with an advanced solid tumor such as melanoma, head and neck, liver or kidney cancer. As DNA, the CDR3 is TGTGCTAGCAGCTTACACGCTAGGCCAGGAGAGACCCAGTACTTC. Translated: CASSLHARPGETQYF.